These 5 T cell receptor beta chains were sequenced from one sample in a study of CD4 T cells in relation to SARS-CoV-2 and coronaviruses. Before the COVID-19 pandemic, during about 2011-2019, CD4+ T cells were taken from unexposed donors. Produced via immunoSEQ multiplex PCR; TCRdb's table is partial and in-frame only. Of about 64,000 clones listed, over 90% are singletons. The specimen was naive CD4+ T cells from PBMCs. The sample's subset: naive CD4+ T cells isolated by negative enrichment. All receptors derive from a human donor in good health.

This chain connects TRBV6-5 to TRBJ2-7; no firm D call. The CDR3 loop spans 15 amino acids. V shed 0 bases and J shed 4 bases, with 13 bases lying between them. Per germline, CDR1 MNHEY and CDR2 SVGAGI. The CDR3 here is CASSYSYLRAYEQYF. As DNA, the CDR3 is TGTGCCAGCAGTTACTCCTATCTTAGAGCTTACGAGCAGTACTTC.

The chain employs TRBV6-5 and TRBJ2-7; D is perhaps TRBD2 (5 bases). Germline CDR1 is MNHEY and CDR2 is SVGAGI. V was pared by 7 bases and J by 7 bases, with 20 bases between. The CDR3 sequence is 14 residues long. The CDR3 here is CASKLPGSEREQYF. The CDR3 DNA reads TGTGCCAGCAAACTACCGGGATCCGAACGGGAGCAGTACTTC.

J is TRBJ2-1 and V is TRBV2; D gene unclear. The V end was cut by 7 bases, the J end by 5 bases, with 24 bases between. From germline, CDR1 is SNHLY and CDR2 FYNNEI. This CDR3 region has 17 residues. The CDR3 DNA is TGTGCCAGCAACCCTAGAGTGAGCGCCTTCGGTAACAATGAGCAGTTCTTC. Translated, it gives CASNPRVSAFGNNEQFF. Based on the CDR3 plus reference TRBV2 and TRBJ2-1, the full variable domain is EPEVTQTPSHQVTQMGQEVILRCVPISNHLYFYWYRQILGQKVEFLVSFYNNEISEKSEIFDDQFSVERPDGSNFTLKIRSTKLEDSAMYFCASNPRVSAFGNNEQFFGPGTRLTVL.

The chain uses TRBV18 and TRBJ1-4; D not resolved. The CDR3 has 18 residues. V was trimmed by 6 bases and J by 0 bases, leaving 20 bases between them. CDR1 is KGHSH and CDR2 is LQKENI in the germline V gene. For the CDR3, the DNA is TGTGCCAGCTCCCTAATGATGGGCGATCGAACAACTAATGAAAAACTGTTTTTT. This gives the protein CASSLMMGDRTTNEKLFF.

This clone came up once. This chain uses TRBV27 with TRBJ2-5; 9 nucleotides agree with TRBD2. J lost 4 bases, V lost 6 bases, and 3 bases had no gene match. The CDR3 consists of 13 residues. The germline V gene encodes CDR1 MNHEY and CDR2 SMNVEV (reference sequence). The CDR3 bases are TGTGCCAGCAGCAAACTAGCGGGAGAGACCCAGTACTTC. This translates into CASSKLAGETQYF.